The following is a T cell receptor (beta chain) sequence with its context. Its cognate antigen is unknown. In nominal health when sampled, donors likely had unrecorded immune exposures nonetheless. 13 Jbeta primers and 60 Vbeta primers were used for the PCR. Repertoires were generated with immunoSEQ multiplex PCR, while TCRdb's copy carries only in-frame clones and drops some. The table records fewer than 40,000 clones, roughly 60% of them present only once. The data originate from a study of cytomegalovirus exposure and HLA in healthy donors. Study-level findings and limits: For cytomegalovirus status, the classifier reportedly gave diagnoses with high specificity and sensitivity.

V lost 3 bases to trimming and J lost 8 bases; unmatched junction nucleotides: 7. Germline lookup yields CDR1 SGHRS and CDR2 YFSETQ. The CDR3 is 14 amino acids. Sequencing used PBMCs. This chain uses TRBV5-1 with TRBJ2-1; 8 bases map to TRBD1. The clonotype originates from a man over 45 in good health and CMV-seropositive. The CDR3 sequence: CASSSTGGKDEQFF. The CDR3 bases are TGCGCCAGCAGCTCTACAGGGGGTAAGGATGAGCAGTTCTTC.